This T cell receptor (beta chain) was captured in a study of T-cell reconstitution after alpha-beta-depleted transplantation in children. Notes on the study in general: A year post-transplant, T-cell counts and diversity derived mostly from newly produced T cells. About two months after transplant, alpha-beta T cells reportedly came from several hundred expanded graft clones. The origin of high day-60 TCRbeta diversity in some patients lay in surviving recipient T cells and thymic progenitors.

A few counts support this clonotype. No antigen is known for it. Preparation of the TCRbeta library was carried out with unique molecular identifiers. TCRdb processed the PCR reads anew with MiXCR; each CDR3 protein has one entry. The data contain about 300,000 distinct CDR3 sequences, about 9.5% of them singletons. Per germline, CDR1 MNHEY and CDR2 SVGAGI. The ends lost 4 bases at V and 4 bases at J; junction bases unmatched: 8. The CDR3 runs 15 residues. The chain carries TRBV6-5 and TRBJ1-1; 8 bases map to TRBD1. This TCR came from a boy in the first two years of life with acute myeloid leukemia, due to receive a stem cell transplant. This material consisted of PBMCs, taken before TCRalphabeta/CD19-depleted stem cell transplant. The CDR3, as DNA: TGTGCCAGCAGTTCGTGGTCGACAGGGGCCACTGAAGCTTTCTTT. It specifies CASSSWSTGATEAFF.